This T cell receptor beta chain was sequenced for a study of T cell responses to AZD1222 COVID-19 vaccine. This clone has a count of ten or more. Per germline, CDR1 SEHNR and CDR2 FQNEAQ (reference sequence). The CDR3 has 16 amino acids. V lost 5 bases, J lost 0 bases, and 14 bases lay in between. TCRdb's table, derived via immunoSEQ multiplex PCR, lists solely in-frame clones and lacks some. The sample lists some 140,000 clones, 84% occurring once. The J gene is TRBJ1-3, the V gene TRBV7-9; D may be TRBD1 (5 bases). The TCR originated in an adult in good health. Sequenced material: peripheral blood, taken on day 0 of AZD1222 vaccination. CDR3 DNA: TGTGCCAGCAGCCAGGCCGGGACCTACTCTGGAAACACCATATATTTT. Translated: CASSQAGTYSGNTIYF.